This T cell receptor beta chain comes out of a study of regulatory T cells in long-lasting Graves disease. Study-wide context: To qualify as persistent, Graves' disease required over 5 years of antithyroid drugs with positive TSH receptor antibodies.

V lost 3 bases, J lost 2 bases, and 11 bases lay in between. Germline V CDR1 and CDR2: DFQATT, SNEGSKA (reference sequence). The CDR3 covers 13 residues. Arm-PCR of CDR3 regions and iRepertoire HTBI primers were the basis on which TCR beta libraries were built. One entry per CDR3 protein, called by TCRdb with MiXCR from the multiplex PCR reads. The repertoire holds over 300,000 distinct CDR3 sequences, with around a fifth as singletons. Time point given: persistent/refractory GD, antithyroid drugs over 5 years with positive TRAb. RNA from PBMCs was the source of the TCR library. General study findings and limits: Reduced TCR diversity was observed in persistent Graves' patients versus newly diagnosed patients. Accuracy might have suffered from few samples. TRBV28 was favored in persistent disease, as were TRBJ1-2 and TRBJ2-5.

There are many counts of this clonotype. The antigen remains undetermined. The starting material was peripheral blood mononuclear cells (PBMCs), obtained when the disease was refractory, from a patient treated with antithyroid drugs. This TCR came from a female donor with Graves disease. V and J are TRBV20-1 and TRBJ2-7; possible D gene TRBD1, 5 bases. CDR3 bases: TGCAGTGCTAGCCTGCTGGACACCTACGAGCAGTACTTC. Translated, it gives CSASLLDTYEQYF.